This TCR beta chain stems from a study of beta chain features in type 1 diabetes. Whole-study findings and limits: A moderate, significant TCRB CDR3 shortening appeared in type 1 diabetes across four CD4+ subsets.

This clone was observed a few times. The antigen remains unidentified. V was pared by 0 bases and J by 0 bases, with 7 bases of the junction left unmatched. The CDR3 covers 16 residues. Per the germline V gene, CDR1 is GTSNPN and CDR2 is SVGIG (reference sequence). Every isolated RNA sample was fully reverse transcribed, so sequencing captured expressed TCRB transcripts. Measured with immunoSEQ multiplex PCR; TCRdb has only the in-frame clones, and not every one. Here the sample spans fewer than 550,000 clones, roughly 10% being singletons. This TCR came from a woman under 30 in good health. The sequenced sample was naive CD4+ T cells from blood. The chain uses TRBV30 and TRBJ1-2, with 7 bases that match TRBD1. The CDR3 bases are TGTGCCTGGAGTGTTGAGACAGGGAAGCCTAACTATGGCTACACCTTC. Translated: CAWSVETGKPNYGYTF.